One T cell receptor beta chain is described in this entry. What it binds is not known. The data were taken from a study of long-term antiretroviral therapy in people with HIV. Regarding the study as a whole: Transplant-donor-level diversity was not reached after ART, though diversity increased. Older ART regimens may have been in use when blood was drawn between the mid-2000s and the late 2010s.

Sequencing relied on immunoSEQ assay v3.0, run at survey level. Sequencing efforts were directed toward about 35,000-50,000 T-cell genomes per sample. Some clones are missing from TCRdb's copy, which holds only in-frame ones; the method was immunoSEQ multiplex PCR. Of about 33,000 clones in the sample, about three quarters were seen once. For each donor, at least one pre-ART and at least two post-ART PBMC samples were available. This TCR derives from a woman between 45 and 65 years old with HIV. The sequencing used unsorted PBMCs, collected 2 years after starting antiretroviral therapy.

The CDR3, as DNA: TGTGCCAGCAGGGAGGAGAGGGGAGGTACCGGGGAGCTGTTTTTT. It codes for CASREERGGTGELFF. The chain has TRBV2 and TRBJ2-2, with D possibly being TRBD2 (6 bases). The V gene lost 6 bases and the J gene lost 5 bases, with 16 bases spanning the gap. The length of the CDR3 is 15 residues. Germline V CDR1 and CDR2: SNHLY, FYNNEI.